These 23 T cell receptor beta chains came from one sample sequenced in a study of T cell responses to AZD1222 COVID-19 vaccine. Using immunoSEQ multiplex PCR, the repertoire was profiled, and TCRdb retains in-frame clones only, with some absent. Here the sample spans fewer than 95,000 clones, over 75% being singletons. The sequences come from peripheral blood, collected 28 days after the second AZD1222 dose. All receptors derive from an adult who received the AZD1222 COVID-19 vaccine.

The rearrangement joins TRBV6-5 to TRBJ1-2, with D uncertain. The CDR3 contains 16 residues. Germline V lookup: CDR1 MNHEY, CDR2 SVGAGI. Trimming pared 3 bases from V and 4 bases from J, leaving 18 bases between. The CDR3 here is CASSYKQTYQIYGYTF. The CDR3 coding sequence is TGTGCCAGCAGTTATAAGCAGACCTATCAGATCTATGGCTACACCTTC.

The CDR3 DNA reads as TGTGCCAGCAGCCAAGATCCTAGCGGGGGGGCCCGGTCGCAGTACTTC. Its translation: CASSQDPSGGARSQYF. V and J are TRBV4-2 and TRBJ2-7; the match to TRBD2 covers 12 bases. CDR1 LGHNA and CDR2 YNFKEQ come from the germline V gene. The CDR3 runs to 16 residues. With 0 bases clipped from V and 9 bases from J, the junction kept 9 bases outside the gene matches.

The chain combines TRBV6-5 with TRBJ1-5, with D hard to call. This CDR3 spans 13 amino acids. Trimming removed 6 bases from V and 1 base from J, with 7 bases in between. The germline CDR1 and CDR2 sequences are MNHEY and SVGAGI. As DNA, the CDR3 is TGTGCCAGCAGCCGGGAAAGCAATCAGCCCCAGCATTTT. Amino acid sequence: CASSRESNQPQHF.

V gene TRBV27 combines with J gene TRBJ1-1; D is perhaps TRBD1 (5 bases). CDR3 length: 13 amino acids. Germline CDR1 is MNHEY and CDR2 is SMNVEV (reference sequence). Trimming removed 6 bases at V and 6 bases at J, with 14 bases between. DNA for the CDR3: TGTGCCAGCAGGGACACAGGAGACGCTGAAGCTTTCTTT. It codes for CASRDTGDAEAFF.

V gene TRBV19 combines with J gene TRBJ1-3; 7 nucleotides agree with TRBD1. The length of the CDR3 is 15 residues. With 7 bases clipped from V and 0 bases from J, the junction kept 6 bases outside the gene matches. Germline-derived CDR1 and CDR2 are LNHDA and SQIVND (reference sequence). CDR3 DNA: TGTGCCAGTACAGGGGGACCGAGCTCTGGAAACACCATATATTTT. Translating gives CASTGGPSSGNTIYF.

The chain combines TRBV11-3 with TRBJ2-1; 14 bases match TRBD2. Germline-derived CDR1 and CDR2 are SGHNT and YENEEA. The CDR3 spans 17 residues. V lost 4 bases, J lost 7 bases, and 9 bases stayed unmatched. This chain's CDR3 is CASSSRTSGGPGNEQFF. DNA for the CDR3: TGTGCCAGCAGCTCCCGGACTAGCGGGGGGCCGGGTAATGAGCAGTTCTTC. Together with reference TRBV11-3 and TRBJ2-1, the CDR3 gives the full variable domain: EAGVVQSPRYKIIEKKQPVAFWCNPISGHNTLYWYLQNLGQGPELLIRYENEEAVDDSQLPKDRFSAERLKGVDSTLKIQPAELGDSAVYLCASSSRTSGGPGNEQFFGPGTRLTVL.

In its sample, this clone was seen a few times. This sequence joins TRBV4-3 and TRBJ2-7; D perhaps matches TRBD2 (6 bases). The V end lost 1 base, the J end lost 1 base, and 11 bases lay between the germline ends. Germline CDR1 and CDR2: LGHNA and YSLEER. This CDR3 has 15 residues. The CDR3 loop reads CASSQVIAESYEQYF. The CDR3 DNA is TGCGCCAGCAGCCAAGTTATAGCGGAGTCCTACGAGCAGTACTTC.

The chain links TRBV19 to TRBJ1-2; D ambiguous. The germline V gene has CDR1 LNHDA and CDR2 SQIVND (reference sequence). This CDR3 has 17 amino acids. Trimming took off 5 bases at V and 3 bases at J, with 22 bases between the two ends. The CDR3 loop is CASSRGVGASSDYGYTF. The CDR3 DNA is TGTGCCAGTAGTCGGGGTGTGGGAGCCAGTTCGGACTATGGCTACACCTTC. Drawing the rest from reference TRBV19 and TRBJ1-2, the complete variable domain is DGGITQSPKYLFRKEGQNVTLSCEQNLNHDAMYWYRQDPGQGLRLIYYSQIVNDFQKGDIAEGYSVSREKKESFPLTVTSAQKNPTAFYLCASSRGVGASSDYGYTFGSGTRLTVV.

The rearrangement uses TRBV7-8 and TRBJ2-7, with D perhaps matching TRBD2 (6 bases). V lost 4 bases, J lost 3 bases, and 16 bases lay in between. The CDR3 spans 15 residues. Germline V gene data show CDR1 as SGHVS and CDR2 as FQNEAQ. CDR3 residues: CASSSRPGTLYEQYF. In DNA form, the CDR3 reads TGTGCCAGCAGCTCGCGACCCGGGACTCTCTACGAGCAGTACTTC.

The CDR3 DNA reads TGTGCCAGCAGCTCGACGCCTTACTACGAGCAGTACTTC. The encoded protein is CASSSTPYYEQYF. This chain uses TRBV11-3 with TRBJ2-7; D remains unclear. Germline V gene lookup returns CDR1 SGHNT and CDR2 YENEEA. CDR3 length equals 13 residues. Trimming stripped 4 bases from V and 3 bases from J, with 10 bases between.

The rearrangement links TRBV7-2 to TRBJ1-2; 9 nucleotides agree with TRBD1. Trimming at V came to 6 bases and at J to 5 bases, leaving 4 bases not matched to a gene. Germline loops: CDR1 SGHTA, CDR2 FQGNSA. The CDR3 runs to 13 residues. The CDR3 DNA follows: TGTGCCAGCAGAGGGACAGGGAAATATGGCTACACCTTC. It yields the protein CASRGTGKYGYTF.

The chain joins TRBV7-9 to TRBJ1-2; possibly TRBD1 for D (6 bases). V was shortened by 5 bases and J by 4 bases, with 14 bases between the two germline ends. CDR1 SEHNR and CDR2 FQNEAQ come from the germline V gene (reference sequence). CDR3 length equals 14 residues. In DNA form, the CDR3 reads TGTGCCAGCAGCCCCCCGGGGGCTCCCTATGGCTACACCTTC. This sequence encodes CASSPPGAPYGYTF.

The chain is built from TRBV19 and TRBJ1-6; D is possibly TRBD1 (6 bases). The germline V and J ends were trimmed by 10 bases and 8 bases, with 18 bases remaining between them. Germline V gene data show CDR1 as LNHDA and CDR2 as SQIVND (reference sequence). The CDR3 runs 14 residues. This CDR3 is CATRHRVRDSPLHF. CDR3 DNA: TGTGCCACCCGCCACAGGGTTAGGGATTCACCCCTCCACTTT.

The chain links TRBV4-1 to TRBJ2-2; D gene ambiguous. This CDR3 contains 13 residues. Germline lookup yields CDR1 MGHRA and CDR2 YSYEKL. The ends were cut back, 2 bases at V and 2 bases at J, with 3 bases in the middle. Here the CDR3 reads CASSQPNTGELFF. The CDR3, as DNA: TGCGCCAGCAGCCAACCCAACACCGGGGAGCTGTTTTTT.

The chain couples TRBV7-2 to TRBJ1-2, with 10 positions matching TRBD1. The CDR3 contains 15 residues. CDR1 is SGHTA and CDR2 is FQGNSA in the germline V gene. V lost 5 bases and J lost 7; bases outside the gene matches: 10. The CDR3 DNA reads TGTGCCAGCAGCCGTTTTGACAGGGGGCAAAGTGGCTACACCTTC. Translating gives CASSRFDRGQSGYTF. Full variable domain (rest looked up from reference TRBV7-2 and TRBJ1-2): GAGVSQSPSNKVTEKGKDVELRCDPISGHTALYWYRQSLGQGLEFLIYFQGNSAPDKSGLPSDRFSAERTGGSVSTLTIQRTQQEDSAVYLCASSRFDRGQSGYTFGSGTRLTVV.

This clone was observed a single time. The chain uses TRBV2 and TRBJ1-6, with 7 bases aligning to TRBD1. The CDR3 covers 16 residues. The germline CDR1 and CDR2 sequences are SNHLY and FYNNEI. The V and J ends lost 3 bases and 8 bases, in that order; junction bases with no gene match: 10. The CDR3 region has the DNA TGTGCCAGCAGTGAGTATCGGACAGGTCCGGATTCACCCCTCCACTTT. Its protein is CASSEYRTGPDSPLHF.

This sequence joins TRBV27 and TRBJ1-2; TRBD1 matches at 9 bases. The germline V gene encodes CDR1 MNHEY and CDR2 SMNVEV (reference sequence). The CDR3 totals 11 residues. The J segment lost 7 bases and the V segment lost 9 bases, leaving 3 bases of the junction unmatched. The CDR3 nucleotides are TGTGCCAGTAGGACAGGGGCTGGCTACACCTTC. Protein: CASRTGAGYTF.

The chain links TRBV18 to TRBJ1-1, with 7 bases identical to TRBD1. CDR3 length: 14 residues. The V gene's germline CDR1 is KGHSH and CDR2 LQKENI. The V segment lost 2 bases and the J segment 5 bases; nucleotides outside the gene matches: 5. The CDR3 DNA follows: TGTGCCAGCTCACCAAGACAGGGCGAGACTGAAGCTTTCTTT. Its translation: CASSPRQGETEAFF.

The CDR3 loop is CASSPTPRASDSYNEQFF. The CDR3 DNA sequence: TGTGCCAGCAGTCCGACCCCTCGGGCTAGCGACTCCTACAATGAGCAGTTCTTC. This rearrangement joins TRBV6-8 to TRBJ2-1, with D tentatively TRBD2 (6 bases). V was shortened by 5 bases and J by 0 bases, with 20 bases between the two germline ends. Germline V gene lookup returns CDR1 MNHGY and CDR2 SAAAGT. The CDR3 runs 18 residues.

This clone was seen a single time. The chain joins TRBV7-8 to TRBJ2-7, with TRBD2 identical over 8 bases. The CDR3 has 15 residues. Germline CDR1 reads SGHVS; CDR2 reads FQNEAQ. V dropped 5 bases and J dropped 7; count of bases not matched to a gene: 13. The CDR3 loop reads CASSDLRGGLGEQYF. The DNA for the CDR3 is TGTGCCAGCAGCGACCTTCGCGGGGGGTTGGGAGAGCAGTACTTC.

The chain couples TRBV9 to TRBJ2-2, with a weak D call TRBD2 (6 bases). The CDR3 has 16 residues. CDR1 SGDLS and CDR2 YYNGEE come from the germline V gene. Between the trimmed V and J ends, which lost 4 bases and 3 bases, there was a span of 16 bases. Written as DNA, the CDR3 is TGTGCCAGCAGCCCACGTCGCGGCGGGGACACCGGGGAGCTGTTTTTT. This codes for CASSPRRGGDTGELFF.

The V call is TRBV5-1, the J call TRBJ1-2; the match to TRBD1 covers 10 bases. The CDR3 covers 15 residues. J gave up 5 bases and V 3 bases, and 7 bases lay outside the gene matches. The germline CDR1 and CDR2 sequences are SGHRS and YFSETQ. This chain's CDR3 is CASSWRQGAEYGYTF. The CDR3 nucleotides are TGCGCCAGCAGCTGGCGACAGGGGGCAGAGTATGGCTACACCTTC.

This sequence joins TRBV7-3 and TRBJ1-1; D gene uncertain. There are 13 residues in the CDR3. Trimming stripped 5 bases from V and 1 base from J, with 8 bases between. CDR1 and CDR2 (germline): SGHTA, FQGTGA. The CDR3 DNA sequence: TGTGCCAGCAGCGCCTTTTCGAACACTGAAGCTTTCTTT. As protein: CASSAFSNTEAFF.